This T cell receptor beta chain came from a study of shared clonotypes between healthy human individuals. General observations from the study: Sequencing depth was a factor that was expected to affect clonotype sharing among donors.

This CDR3 has 15 residues. Germline V gene lookup returns CDR1 MGHRA and CDR2 YSYEKL. V lost 1 base and J lost 4; bases outside the gene matches: 4. Sequencing of unsorted PBMC DNA was carried out using ten immunoSEQ deep assay plates. The protocol was immunoSEQ multiplex PCR, while the TCRdb copy is restricted to in-frame clones and leaves out a portion. The table records about 450,000 clones, around 80% of them present only once. Points on this clone: The antigen is unknown.

The sequenced sample consisted of PBMCs. This sequence joins TRBV4-1 and TRBJ2-5, with TRBD2 matching 9 bases. This clonotype originated in a woman aged 40 to 55 in good health. Some clones in this sample may be carry-over from other donors' samples. This CDR3 is CASSQGAGGAETQYF. CDR3 DNA sequence: TGCGCCAGCAGCCAAGGTGCGGGAGGGGCAGAGACCCAGTACTTC.